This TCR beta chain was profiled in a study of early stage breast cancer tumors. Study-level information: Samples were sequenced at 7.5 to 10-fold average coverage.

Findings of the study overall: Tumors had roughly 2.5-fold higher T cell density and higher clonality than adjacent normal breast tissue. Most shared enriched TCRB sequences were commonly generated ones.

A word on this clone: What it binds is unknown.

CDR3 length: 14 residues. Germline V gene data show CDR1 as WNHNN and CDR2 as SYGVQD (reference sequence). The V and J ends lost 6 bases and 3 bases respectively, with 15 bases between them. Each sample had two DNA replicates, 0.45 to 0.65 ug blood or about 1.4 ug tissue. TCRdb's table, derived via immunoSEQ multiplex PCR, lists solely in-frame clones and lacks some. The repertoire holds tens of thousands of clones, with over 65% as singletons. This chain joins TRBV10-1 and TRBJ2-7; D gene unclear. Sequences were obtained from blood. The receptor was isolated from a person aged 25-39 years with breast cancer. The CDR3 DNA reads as TGCGCCAGCAGGTCAATGGACCGACACTACGAGCAGTACTTC. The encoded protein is CASRSMDRHYEQYF.